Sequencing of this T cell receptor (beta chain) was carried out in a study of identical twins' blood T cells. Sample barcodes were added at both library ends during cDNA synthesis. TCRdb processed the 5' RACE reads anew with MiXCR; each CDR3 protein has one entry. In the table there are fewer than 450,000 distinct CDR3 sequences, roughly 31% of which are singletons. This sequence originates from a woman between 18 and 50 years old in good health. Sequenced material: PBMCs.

The CDR3 DNA reads as TGTGCCAGCAGCTTAGGAATCGACACTGAAGCTTTCTTT. Protein: CASSLGIDTEAFF. The chain couples TRBV7-6 to TRBJ1-1; D not resolved. V was clipped by 1 base and J by 3 bases, with 6 bases between them. CDR3 length equals 13 residues. The germline gives CDR1 SGHVS, CDR2 FNYEAQ. The whole variable domain, filled in from reference TRBV7-6 and TRBJ1-1, reads GAGVSQSPRYKVTKRGQDVALRCDPISGHVSLYWYRQALGQGPEFLTYFNYEAQQDKSGLPNDRFSAERPEGSISTLTIQRTEQRDSAMYRCASSLGIDTEAFFGQGTRLTVV.